This passage covers 12 T cell receptor beta chains from one sample sequenced in a study of T cells in Graves' hyperthyroidism and ophthalmopathy. Amplified TCR beta CDR3 regions came from RNA transcripts. The TCR CDR3 first-round RT-PCR relied on the HTBI primer set. TCRdb ran MiXCR on the multiplex PCR reads and lists one entry per CDR3 protein. Here the sample spans some 150,000 distinct CDR3 sequences, around 20% being singletons. Sample: blood. These receptors were obtained from a woman between 50 and 59 years old with Graves' hyperthyroidism that later progressed to Graves' ophthalmopathy.

Details on this clonotype: A much larger clone differs from this one at a single base, so this may be a read error. The chain has TRBV2 and TRBJ1-2; no reliable D call. CDR1 SNHLY and CDR2 FYNNEI come from the germline V gene. The CDR3 sequence is 11 residues long. The DNA for the CDR3 is TGTGTCAATAGGGTAGGGAATGGCTACACCTTC. Protein: CVNRVGNGYTF. Together with reference TRBV2 and TRBJ1-2, the CDR3 gives the full variable domain: EPEVTQTPSHQVTQMGQEVILRCVPISNHLYFYWYRQILGQKVEFLVSFYNNEISEKSEIFDDQFSVERPDGSNFTLKIRSTKLEDSAMYFCVNRVGNGYTFGSGTRLTVV.

This chain connects TRBV6-1 to TRBJ2-2; 9 bases match TRBD1. This CDR3 spans 17 amino acids. Germline V gives CDR1 MNHNS, CDR2 SASEGT. Trimming removed 5 bases from V and 2 bases from J; junction bases left unmatched: 9. CDR3: CASSLMGTGSNTGELFF. The CDR3 DNA reads TGTGCCAGCAGTCTTATGGGGACAGGGTCCAACACCGGGGAGCTGTTTTTT.

This clonotype was counted at least ten times. V usage is TRBV5-1 and J usage is TRBJ1-1, with 8 bases fitting TRBD1. The CDR3 is 15 amino acids. The J segment lost 6 bases and the V segment lost 7 bases, leaving 14 bases of the junction unmatched. In germline, CDR1 is SGHRS, CDR2 YFSETQ. The CDR3 nucleotides are TGCGCCAGCCGCAAATCGGACAGGGAAAACGCTGAAGCTTTCTTT. Translating gives CASRKSDRENAEAFF.

Many counts were recorded for this clonotype. V usage is TRBV11-2 and J usage is TRBJ2-7; D not resolved. Looked up from germline, CDR1 is SGHAT and CDR2 is FQNNGV. Trimming left V 0 bases short and J 4 bases short, with 7 bases between. The CDR3 totals 13 residues. CDR3 nucleotides: TGTGCCAGCAGCTTAGAGGCGGTTTACGAGCAGTACTTC. It yields the protein CASSLEAVYEQYF.

The chain recombines TRBV19 with TRBJ2-1; D remains unclear. Germline V gives CDR1 LNHDA, CDR2 SQIVND (reference sequence). The CDR3 contains 15 residues. Trimming removed 9 bases from V and 6 bases from J, with 21 bases in between. CDR3 bases: TGTGCCAGACTCCTTAGGCGGAACCACCTCAATGAGCAGTTCTTC. This translates into CARLLRRNHLNEQFF.

This clonotype was counted between two and nine times. The chain carries TRBV2 and TRBJ1-4; D ambiguous. This CDR3 spans 14 amino acids. V gave up 6 bases and J gave up 12 bases, with 20 bases separating them. The germline CDR1 and CDR2 sequences are SNHLY and FYNNEI. The DNA of the CDR3 is TGTGCCAGCAGCTTAGACTTCTTCGACGTAGAACTGTTTTTT. Translating gives CASSLDFFDVELFF.

This clonotype has at least ten counts. This chain connects TRBV30 to TRBJ2-2; no reliable D call. The CDR3 has 12 residues. From germline, CDR1 is GTSNPN and CDR2 SVGIG (reference sequence). Trimming cost V 1 base and J 4 bases, with 4 bases left between them. The CDR3 spells CAWSELTGELFF. The DNA of the CDR3 is TGTGCCTGGAGTGAACTCACCGGGGAGCTGTTTTTT.

This clonotype was seen a handful of times. V usage is TRBV11-2 and J usage is TRBJ1-5, with a possible D match to TRBD1 (6 bases). Germline CDR1 and CDR2: SGHAT and FQNNGV. Trimming left V 3 bases short and J 0 bases short, with 21 bases between. CDR3 size: 19 residues. CDR3 residues: CASSFHVGGSSYSNQPQHF. CDR3 DNA: TGTGCCAGCAGCTTCCATGTGGGGGGCTCTAGTTATAGCAATCAGCCCCAGCATTTT.

This clonotype was seen a few times. The J gene is TRBJ2-1, the V gene TRBV29-1; D possibly corresponds to TRBD1 (6 bases). V lost 7 bases, J lost 3 bases, and 13 bases lay in between. Germline V CDR1 and CDR2: SQVTM, ANQGSEA. There are 13 residues in the CDR3. CDR3 sequence: CSARRGNYNEQFF. Written as DNA, the CDR3 is TGCAGCGCCCGTAGGGGGAACTACAATGAGCAGTTCTTC.

Many counts were recorded for this clonotype. The rearrangement uses TRBV6-1 and TRBJ1-1, with 9 bases matching TRBD1. Looked up from germline, CDR1 is MNHNS and CDR2 is SASEGT. V lost 6 bases, J lost 7 bases, and 9 bases stayed unmatched. The CDR3 has 14 residues. CDR3 bases: TGTGCCAGCAGGGACAGGGGAAGGTGGGGTGAAGCTTTCTTT. This translates into CASRDRGRWGEAFF.

The rearrangement links TRBV28 to TRBJ2-3; D is ambiguous. V was pared by 4 bases and J by 2 bases, with 10 bases between. The CDR3 consists of 14 residues. Per the germline V gene, CDR1 is MDHEN and CDR2 is SYDVKM. CDR3 protein: CASSWITHTDTQYF. CDR3 nucleotide sequence: TGTGCCAGCAGTTGGATCACCCACACAGATACGCAGTATTTT.

This chain joins TRBV7-8 and TRBJ2-5; D unresolved. Germline V gene data show CDR1 as SGHVS and CDR2 as FQNEAQ. The CDR3 runs to 13 residues. Trimming pared 8 bases from V and 0 bases from J, leaving 10 bases between. The CDR3 loop reads CASLSGNQETQYF. For the CDR3, the DNA is TGTGCCAGCCTATCTGGCAACCAAGAGACCCAGTACTTC.